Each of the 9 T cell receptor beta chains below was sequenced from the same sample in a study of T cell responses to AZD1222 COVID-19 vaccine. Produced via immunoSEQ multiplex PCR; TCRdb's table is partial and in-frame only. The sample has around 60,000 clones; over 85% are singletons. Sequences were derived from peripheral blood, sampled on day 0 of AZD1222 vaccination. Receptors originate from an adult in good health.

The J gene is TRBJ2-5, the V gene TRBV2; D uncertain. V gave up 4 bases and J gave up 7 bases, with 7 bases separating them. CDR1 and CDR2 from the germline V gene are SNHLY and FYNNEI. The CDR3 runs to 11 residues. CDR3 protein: CASSAKGTQYF. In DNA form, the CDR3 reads TGTGCCAGCAGTGCAAAAGGGACCCAGTACTTC.

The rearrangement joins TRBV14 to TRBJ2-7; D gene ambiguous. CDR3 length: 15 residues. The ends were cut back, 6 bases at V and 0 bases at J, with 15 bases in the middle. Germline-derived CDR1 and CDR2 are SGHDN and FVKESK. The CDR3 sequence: CASRSSKGPSYEQYF. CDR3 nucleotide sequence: TGTGCCAGCAGATCGTCCAAAGGGCCCTCCTACGAGCAGTACTTC.

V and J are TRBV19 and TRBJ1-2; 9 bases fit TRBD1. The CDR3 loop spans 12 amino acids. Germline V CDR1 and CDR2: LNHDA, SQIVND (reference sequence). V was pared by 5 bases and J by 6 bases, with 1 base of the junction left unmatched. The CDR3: CASSRTGDGYTF. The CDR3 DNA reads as TGTGCCAGTAGTCGGACAGGGGATGGCTACACCTTC. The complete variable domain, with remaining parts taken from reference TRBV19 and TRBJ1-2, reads DGGITQSPKYLFRKEGQNVTLSCEQNLNHDAMYWYRQDPGQGLRLIYYSQIVNDFQKGDIAEGYSVSREKKESFPLTVTSAQKNPTAFYLCASSRTGDGYTFGSGTRLTVV.

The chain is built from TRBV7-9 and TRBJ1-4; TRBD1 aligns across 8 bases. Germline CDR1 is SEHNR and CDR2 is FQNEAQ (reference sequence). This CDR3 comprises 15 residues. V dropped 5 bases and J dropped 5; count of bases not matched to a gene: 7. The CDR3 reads CASSEWTGRNEKLFF. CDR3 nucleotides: TGTGCCAGCAGCGAATGGACAGGGAGGAATGAAAAACTGTTTTTT.

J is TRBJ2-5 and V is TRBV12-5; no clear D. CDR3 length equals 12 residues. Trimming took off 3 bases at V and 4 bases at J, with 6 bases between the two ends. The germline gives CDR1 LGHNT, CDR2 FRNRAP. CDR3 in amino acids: CASGFPLETQYF. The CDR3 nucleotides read TGTGCTAGTGGTTTCCCCTTAGAGACCCAGTACTTC.

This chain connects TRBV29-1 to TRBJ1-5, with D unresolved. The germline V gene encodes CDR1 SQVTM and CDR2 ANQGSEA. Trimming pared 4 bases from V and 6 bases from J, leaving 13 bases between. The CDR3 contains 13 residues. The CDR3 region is CSVGKGVGQPQHF. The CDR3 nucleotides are TGCAGCGTTGGAAAGGGAGTCGGTCAGCCCCAGCATTTT.

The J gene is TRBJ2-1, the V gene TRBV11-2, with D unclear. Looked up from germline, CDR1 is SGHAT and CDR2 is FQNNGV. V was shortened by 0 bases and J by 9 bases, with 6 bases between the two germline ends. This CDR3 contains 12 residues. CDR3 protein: CASSLDEAEQFF. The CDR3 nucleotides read TGTGCCAGCAGCTTAGATGAGGCTGAGCAGTTCTTC.

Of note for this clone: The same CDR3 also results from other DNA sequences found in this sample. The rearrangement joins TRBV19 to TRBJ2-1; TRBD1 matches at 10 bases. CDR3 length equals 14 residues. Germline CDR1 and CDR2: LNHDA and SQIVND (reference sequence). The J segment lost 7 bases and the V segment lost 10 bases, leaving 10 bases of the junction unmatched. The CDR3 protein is CATTDRGLGNEQFF. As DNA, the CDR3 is TGTGCCACCACGGACAGGGGGTTAGGAAATGAGCAGTTCTTC.

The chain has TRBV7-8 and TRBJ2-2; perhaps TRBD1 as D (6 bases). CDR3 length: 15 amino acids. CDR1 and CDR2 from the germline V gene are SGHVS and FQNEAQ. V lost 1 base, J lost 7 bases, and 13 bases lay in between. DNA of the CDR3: TGTGCCAGCAGCTTAGGCTGGGGGCTGGGCGGGGAGCTGTTTTTT. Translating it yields CASSLGWGLGGELFF. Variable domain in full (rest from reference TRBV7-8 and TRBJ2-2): GAGVSQSPRYKVAKRGQDVALRCDPISGHVSLFWYQQALGQGPEFLTYFQNEAQLDKSGLPSDRFFAERPEGSVSTLKIQRTQQEDSAVYLCASSLGWGLGGELFFGEGSRLTVL.